This T cell receptor (beta chain) is drawn from a study of ipilimumab plus nivolumab after autologous stem cell transplantation. Study-level information: A median of about 8 nivolumab and about 5 ipilimumab doses were given. Myeloma cases were transplant-naive high-risk or relapsed within 3 years post first autologous transplant.

TCRdb's copy holds only in-frame clones and misses some; the assay was immunoSEQ multiplex PCR. The sample comprises 9,400 or so clones, 60% to 80% of which are singletons, and roughly a sixth rests with the top ten. Starting 14 to 28 days after autologous transplant, ipilimumab 1 mg/kg was given. The study, taken as a whole, reports: Per the authors, repertoire, Treg and microbiota data justify further study.

Points on this clone: As yet, its antigen is unknown.

With 0 bases removed from V and 3 bases from J, the gap between germline ends came to 18 bases. The CDR3 has 18 amino acids. Germline V gene sequence: CDR1 LNHNV, CDR2 YYDKDF (reference sequence). The V call is TRBV15, the J call TRBJ1-3; TRBD1 is a possible D gene (5 bases). This specimen was PBMCs, taken in a trial of ipilimumab plus nivolumab as post-transplant consolidation. This TCR was recovered from a female donor with multiple myeloma. CDR3 residues: CATSRDVGAIGGGNTIYF. The CDR3, as DNA: TGTGCCACCAGCAGAGATGTTGGGGCCATTGGGGGTGGAAACACCATATATTTT.